The 7 T cell receptor beta chains in this list originate from one sample, sequenced in a study of blood T cell repertoires in COVID-19. Assay: immunoSEQ multiplex PCR; the TCRdb copy retains only in-frame clones and omits some. The sample contains some 290,000 clones, about 86% of which appear only once. Sequenced: peripheral blood. These receptors came from a woman aged 55-75 years with active or convalescent COVID-19.

The chain uses TRBV11-1 and TRBJ2-3; 13 nucleotides match TRBD2. The CDR3 is 16 amino acids. Germline lookup yields CDR1 SGHAT and CDR2 FQDESV (reference sequence). Unmatched junction bases numbered 6, after V lost 5 bases and J lost 4 bases. The chain's CDR3 is CASSQLAGGPPDTQYF. DNA for the CDR3: TGTGCCAGCAGCCAACTAGCGGGGGGGCCCCCAGATACGCAGTATTTT. Filled out from reference TRBV11-1 and TRBJ2-3, the complete variable domain reads EAEVAQSPRYKITEKSQAVAFWCDPISGHATLYWYRQILGQGPELLVQFQDESVVDDSQLPKDRFSAERLKGVDSTLKIQPAELGDSAMYLCASSQLAGGPPDTQYFGPGTRLTVL.

The rearrangement uses TRBV6-2 or TRBV6-3 and TRBJ1-6, with D possibly being TRBD1 (5 bases). From germline, CDR1 is MNHEY and CDR2 SVGEGT. The CDR3 spans 13 residues. V dropped 3 bases and J dropped 10 bases, with 10 bases sitting between them. The CDR3 sequence is CASSYPTGSPLHF. CDR3 bases: TGTGCCAGCAGTTATCCTACAGGCTCACCCCTCCACTTT.

To note about this clone: The sample has other DNA sequences that encode this CDR3 too. V gene TRBV9 combines with J gene TRBJ1-6; 7 bases agree with TRBD1. Germline CDR1 SGDLS, CDR2 YYNGEE. Trimming at V came to 0 bases and at J to 10 bases, leaving 4 bases not matched to a gene. This CDR3 is 14 amino acids long. CDR3 coding DNA: TGTGCCAGCAGCGTAGACAGGGGTGCCTCACCCCTCCACTTT. Protein sequence: CASSVDRGASPLHF.

This clone was detected only a few times. The V gene is TRBV10-3, the J gene TRBJ2-6; perhaps TRBD1 as D (5 bases). The CDR3 loop spans 14 amino acids. Trimming took off 2 bases at V and 7 bases at J, with 9 bases between the two ends. Germline V CDR1 and CDR2: ENHRY, SYGVKD. The CDR3 region has the DNA TGTGCCATCAGTGAGGCAGGGTTAGCCAACGTCCTGACTTTC. Its protein product is CAISEAGLANVLTF.

The genes are TRBV29-1 and TRBJ1-2; the match to TRBD1 covers 7 bases. CDR1 SQVTM and CDR2 ANQGSEA come from the germline V gene. There are 15 residues in the CDR3. Trimming took 2 bases from V and 2 from J; bases not matched to a gene: 8. The CDR3 reads CSVEIQGSSNYGYTF. The DNA of the CDR3 is TGCAGCGTTGAAATACAGGGGTCATCCAACTATGGCTACACCTTC.

This sequence joins TRBV27 and TRBJ2-7; 10 bases line up with TRBD2. This CDR3 region has 13 residues. With 5 bases clipped from V and 5 bases from J, the junction kept 3 bases outside the gene matches. The germline gives CDR1 MNHEY, CDR2 SMNVEV (reference sequence). CDR3 amino acids: CASSTSGVNEQYF. The CDR3 nucleotides are TGTGCCAGCAGTACTAGCGGGGTAAACGAGCAGTACTTC.

The chain joins TRBV7-2 to TRBJ2-1; 7 positions agree with TRBD2. V lost 3 bases to trimming and J lost 4 bases; unmatched junction nucleotides: 3. Germline V gene sequence: CDR1 SGHTA, CDR2 FQGNSA. The CDR3 consists of 14 residues. This CDR3 is CASSLGGGYNEQFF. Written as DNA, the CDR3 is TGTGCCAGCAGCTTGGGCGGGGGATACAATGAGCAGTTCTTC. Based on the CDR3 plus reference TRBV7-2 and TRBJ2-1, the full variable domain is GAGVSQSPSNKVTEKGKDVELRCDPISGHTALYWYRQSLGQGLEFLIYFQGNSAPDKSGLPSDRFSAERTGGSVSTLTIQRTQQEDSAVYLCASSLGGGYNEQFFGPGTRLTVL.